This T cell receptor (beta chain) was recorded in a study of T cell responses to AZD1222 COVID-19 vaccine. The CDR3 spans 22 residues. In regard to this clone: What it binds is not known.

Points from the study as a whole: Close to half of spike-specific TCRs reportedly recognize unmutated variant regions. Spike-specific TCRs gained breadth and depth after people received two AZD1222 doses.

The table came from immunoSEQ multiplex PCR; TCRdb's copy has only in-frame clones and leaves some out. Of about 4,600 clones listed, 75% to 90% are singletons. This TCR was recovered from an adult who received the AZD1222 COVID-19 vaccine. This specimen consisted of peripheral blood, obtained 28 days after the second AZD1222 dose. V and J are TRBV21-1 and TRBJ2-7; the table's D call of TRBD2 was not tested on the DNA. TRBV21-1 is labeled a pseudogene. CDR3 coding DNA: TGTGCCAGCAGCAAAGATGGGCCCGGGACTACTAACAACCTTCTAGAAACCTACGAGCAGTACTTC. Amino acid sequence: CASSKDGPGTTNNLLETYEQYF.